Reported below is one T cell receptor beta chain. The antigen this receptor binds is unknown. Within one base of it there is no much larger clone, and no base qualities were kept. The sample originates from a study of CD4 T cells in relation to SARS-CoV-2 and coronaviruses (dated by TCRdb to the early 2020s). Study-wide context: In the ViraFEST assay, PBMCs were grown with antigen for approximately ten days, and TCR beta CDR3s were then sequenced to identify antigen-specific clonal expansions. A median age of around 38 years, with a range of about 21 to 80 years, was recorded for the full convalescent cohort of over ten patients. The approximately twelve convalescent patients included 8 males and 4 females; two subjects were Hispanic. Patient-derived lymphoblastoid cell lines were used to map the HLA restriction of shared crossreactive spike epitopes. At the level of individual TCR clonotypes, the study measured memory CD4+ T cell crossreactivity between SARS-CoV-2 spike protein and common cold coronavirus spike proteins. Samples from a few pre-COVID donors and the naive versus memory experiments were sequenced with the Adaptive Biotechnologies TCR-sequencing kit; other data were Illumina-based. Expansion assays from other donors in the study were sequenced with a different, Illumina-based TCR-beta assay. Overall study outcomes, separate from this receptor: Naive versus memory sequencing indicated the assay detects memory recall responses rather than primary responses primed during culture. Crossreactivity analysis was centred on spike protein, so crossreactivity against other viral proteins was not assessed. Roughly 60% of donors had memory CD4+ clonotypes that crossrecognized SARS-CoV-2 and at least one common cold coronavirus spike. The study was limited by small numbers of patients and tested TCRs. Because no donor provided both pre-pandemic and post-infection samples, tracing the source of pre-existing responses was limited. Crossreactive clones showed significantly weaker SARS-CoV-2-driven expansion than monoreactive clones, consistent with antigenic imprinting.

DNA from CEF-cultured naive and memory CD4+ T cells underwent immunoSEQ TCR-beta sequencing at survey level. The published analysis was carried out like this. During preprocessing, nonproductive sequences were removed, along with CDR3s that did not begin with C, did not end with F or W, or were shorter than 7 amino acids. The MANAFEST web app identified antigen-specific clonotypes based on expansion compared with the reference and other culture wells. A clone was considered positive if the clone showed significant expansion compared with the reference culture in 2 of 3 replicate wells at an FDR below 0.05. To be called positive, a clone also had to show significant expansion compared with every other tandem well and an odds ratio greater than 5. Cultured and uncultured naive and memory CD4+ repertoires were searched for previously identified spike- and CEF-reactive CDR3s. CDR3 homology was quantified as pairwise Levenshtein distance, calculated with the stringdist R package after three terminal residues were trimmed from each end. The source is immuneACCESS, and TCRdb retained only in-frame sequences with V and J called. Part of the clones is not carried over; for the studies checked, unresolved V genes explain less than half of this, and the remainder is unexplained. V, J and clone size are taken as reported in that table, and D and trimming were inferred from the DNA itself. The sample data list about 37,000 clones, and more than 65% of these were observed just once. The leading ten clones occupy 3.5% to 5% of the sample.

To separate naive from memory CD4+ T cells, cryopreserved PBMCs first underwent CD4 enrichment and then EasySep naive CD4+ T cell enrichment. For about ten days, about 9.8 x 10^4 sorted naive or memory CD4+ T cells were cultured together with CEF peptides and T cell-depleted PBMCs at a 1:1 ratio. In general, triplicate replicate wells were used for every peptide culture condition. PBMCs were isolated from leukapheresis product or whole blood by Ficoll-Paque PLUS gradient centrifugation. PBMCs were either used fresh in the expansion assay or cryopreserved at -140 degrees C. The QIAamp Micro DNA Kit was used to extract genomic DNA from the CD4+ T cells. Trimming removed 4 bases from V and 2 bases from J; the gene matches leave 26 bases unexplained. CDR1 is given as MGHRA and CDR2 as YSYEKL, both from the germline V gene. Inclusive of the bounding cysteine and phenylalanine, the CDR3 is 22 residues long. Here the CDR3 DNA is all that survives: 66 bases in frame from base 1.

This receptor chain uses TRBV4-1 and TRBJ1-5; 7 bases in the junction line up with TRBD1. The sequencing sample was made of naive CD4+ T cells from PBMCs, cultured in vitro. The sample's cell subset or site, from its label and the paper: naive CD4+ T cells isolated by negative enrichment. The source is an adult with COVID-19. The CDR3 protein: CASSPGTPQGSMAKMRNQPQHF. The bases are TGCGCCAGCAGCCCGGGAACTCCACAGGGGTCTATGGCGAAAATGCGCAATCAGCCCCAGCATTTT.